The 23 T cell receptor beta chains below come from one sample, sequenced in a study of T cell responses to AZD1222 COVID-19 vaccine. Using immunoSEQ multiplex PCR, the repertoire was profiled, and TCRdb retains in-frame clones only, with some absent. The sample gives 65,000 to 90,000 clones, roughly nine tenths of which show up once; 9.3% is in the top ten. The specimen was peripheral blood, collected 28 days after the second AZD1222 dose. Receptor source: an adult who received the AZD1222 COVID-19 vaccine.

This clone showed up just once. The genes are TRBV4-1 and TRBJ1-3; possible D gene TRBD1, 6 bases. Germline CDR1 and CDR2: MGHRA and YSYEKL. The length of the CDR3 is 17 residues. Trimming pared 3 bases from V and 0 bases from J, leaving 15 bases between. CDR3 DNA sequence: TGCGCCAGCAGCCAGAGGGGGGAAGATTTCTCTGGAAACACCATATATTTT. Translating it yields CASSQRGEDFSGNTIYF.

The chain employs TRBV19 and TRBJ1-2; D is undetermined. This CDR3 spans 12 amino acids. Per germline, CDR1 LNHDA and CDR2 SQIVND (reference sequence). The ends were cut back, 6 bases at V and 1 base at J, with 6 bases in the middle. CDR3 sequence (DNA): TGTGCCAGTAGGCGAATTAACTATGGCTACACCTTC. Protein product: CASRRINYGYTF.

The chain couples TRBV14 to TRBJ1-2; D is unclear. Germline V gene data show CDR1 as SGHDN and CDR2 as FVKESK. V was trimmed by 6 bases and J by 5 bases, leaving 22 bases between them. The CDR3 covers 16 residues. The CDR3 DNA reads TGTGCCAGCAGTCCTGGTGGAGTCCCTGGAGGATATGGCTACACCTTC. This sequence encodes CASSPGGVPGGYGYTF.

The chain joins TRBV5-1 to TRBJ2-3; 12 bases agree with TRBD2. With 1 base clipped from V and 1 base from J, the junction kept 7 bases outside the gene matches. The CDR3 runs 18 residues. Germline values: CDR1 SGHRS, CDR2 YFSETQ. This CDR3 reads CASSLMPSGGGGTDTQYF. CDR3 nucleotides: TGCGCCAGCAGCTTGATGCCTAGCGGGGGGGGAGGCACAGATACGCAGTATTTT.

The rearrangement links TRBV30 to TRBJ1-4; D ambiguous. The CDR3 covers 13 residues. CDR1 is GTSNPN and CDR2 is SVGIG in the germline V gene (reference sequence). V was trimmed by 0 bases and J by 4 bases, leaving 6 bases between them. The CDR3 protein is CAWSVGNNEKLFF. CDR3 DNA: TGTGCCTGGAGTGTAGGGAATAATGAAAAACTGTTTTTT.

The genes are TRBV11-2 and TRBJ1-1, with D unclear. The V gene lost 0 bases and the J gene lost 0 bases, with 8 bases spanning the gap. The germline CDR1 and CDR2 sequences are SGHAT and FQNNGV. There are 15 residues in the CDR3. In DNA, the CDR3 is TGTGCCAGCAGCTTAGAGGGGATACTGAACACTGAAGCTTTCTTT. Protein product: CASSLEGILNTEAFF.

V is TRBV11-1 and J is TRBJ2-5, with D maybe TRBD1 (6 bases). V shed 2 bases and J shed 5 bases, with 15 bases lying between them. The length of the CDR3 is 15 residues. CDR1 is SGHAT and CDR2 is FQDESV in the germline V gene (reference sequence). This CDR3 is CASSLPTGNEETQYF. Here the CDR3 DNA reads TGTGCCAGCAGCTTACCCACAGGGAACGAGGAGACCCAGTACTTC.

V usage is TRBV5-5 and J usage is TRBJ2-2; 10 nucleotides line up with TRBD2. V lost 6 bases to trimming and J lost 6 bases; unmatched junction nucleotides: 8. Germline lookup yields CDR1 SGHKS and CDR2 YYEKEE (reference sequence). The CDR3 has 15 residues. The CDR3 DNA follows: TGTGCCAGCACCCCACGGCTAGCGGGGGCCGGGGAGCTGTTTTTT. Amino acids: CASTPRLAGAGELFF.

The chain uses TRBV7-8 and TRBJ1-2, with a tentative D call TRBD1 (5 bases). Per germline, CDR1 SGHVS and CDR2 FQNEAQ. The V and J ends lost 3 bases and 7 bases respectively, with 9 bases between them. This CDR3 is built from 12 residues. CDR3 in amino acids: CASSLTEGGYTF. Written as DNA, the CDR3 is TGTGCCAGCAGCTTGACAGAGGGTGGCTACACCTTC.

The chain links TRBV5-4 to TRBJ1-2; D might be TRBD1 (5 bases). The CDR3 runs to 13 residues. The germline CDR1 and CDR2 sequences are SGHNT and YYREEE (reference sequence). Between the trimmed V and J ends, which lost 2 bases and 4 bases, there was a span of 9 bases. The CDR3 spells CASSLTGAYGYTF. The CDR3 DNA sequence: TGTGCCAGCAGCTTAACCGGGGCCTATGGCTACACCTTC.

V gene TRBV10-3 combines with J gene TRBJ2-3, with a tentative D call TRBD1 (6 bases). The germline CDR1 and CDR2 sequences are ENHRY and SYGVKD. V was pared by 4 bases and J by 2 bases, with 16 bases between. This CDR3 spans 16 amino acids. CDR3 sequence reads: CAISVGQGSITDTQYF. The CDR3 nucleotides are TGTGCCATCAGTGTAGGGCAGGGGTCGATCACAGATACGCAGTATTTT.

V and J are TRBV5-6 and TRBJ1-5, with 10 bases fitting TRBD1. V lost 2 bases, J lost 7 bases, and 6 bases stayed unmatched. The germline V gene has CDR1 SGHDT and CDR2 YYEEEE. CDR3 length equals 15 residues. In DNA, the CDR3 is TGTGCCAGCAGCTTAGCGGGACAGGGGTCCCAGCCCCAGCATTTT. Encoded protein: CASSLAGQGSQPQHF.

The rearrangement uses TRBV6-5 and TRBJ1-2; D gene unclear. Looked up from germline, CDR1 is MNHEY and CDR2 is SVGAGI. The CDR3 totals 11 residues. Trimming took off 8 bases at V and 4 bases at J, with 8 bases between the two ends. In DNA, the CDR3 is TGTGCCAGCGTAACAGTCTATGGCTACACCTTC. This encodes CASVTVYGYTF.

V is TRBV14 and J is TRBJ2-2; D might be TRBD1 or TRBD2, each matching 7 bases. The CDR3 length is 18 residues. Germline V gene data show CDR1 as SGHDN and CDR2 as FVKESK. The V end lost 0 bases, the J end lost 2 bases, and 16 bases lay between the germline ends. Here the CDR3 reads CASSQDRSGTANTGELFF. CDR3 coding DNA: TGTGCCAGCAGCCAAGATCGGAGCGGGACAGCAAACACCGGGGAGCTGTTTTTT.

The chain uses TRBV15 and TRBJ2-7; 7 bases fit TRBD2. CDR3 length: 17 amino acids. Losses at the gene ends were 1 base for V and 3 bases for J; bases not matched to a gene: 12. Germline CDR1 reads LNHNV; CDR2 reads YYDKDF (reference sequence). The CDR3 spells CATSRAHATRGNYEQYF. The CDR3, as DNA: TGTGCCACCAGCAGAGCCCATGCGACGCGGGGGAACTACGAGCAGTACTTC. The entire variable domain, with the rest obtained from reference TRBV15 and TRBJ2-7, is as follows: DAMVIQNPRYQVTQFGKPVTLSCSQTLNHNVMYWYQQKSSQAPKLLFHYYDKDFNNEADTPDNFQSRRPNTSFCFLDIRSPGLGDTAMYLCATSRAHATRGNYEQYFGPGTRLTVT.

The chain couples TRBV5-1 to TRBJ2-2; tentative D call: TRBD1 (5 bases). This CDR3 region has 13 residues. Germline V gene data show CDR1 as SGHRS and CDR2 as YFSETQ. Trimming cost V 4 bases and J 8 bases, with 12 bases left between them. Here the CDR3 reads CASSVDPGGELFF. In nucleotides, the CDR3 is TGCGCCAGCAGCGTGGACCCAGGGGGGGAGCTGTTTTTT.

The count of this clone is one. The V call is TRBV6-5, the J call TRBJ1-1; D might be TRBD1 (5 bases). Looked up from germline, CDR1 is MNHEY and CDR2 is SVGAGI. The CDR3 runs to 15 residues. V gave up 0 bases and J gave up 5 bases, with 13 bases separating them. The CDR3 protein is CASSYSGRASTEAFF. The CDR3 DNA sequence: TGTGCCAGCAGTTACTCGGGCAGGGCCTCTACTGAAGCTTTCTTT.

CDR3 nucleotides: TGTGCCAGCAGCGACCCGGTGCAGGGTAATTCGAACACCGGGGAGCTGTTTTTT. Its translation: CASSDPVQGNSNTGELFF. The genes are TRBV9 and TRBJ2-2, with D possibly being TRBD1 (5 bases). Trimming cost V 3 bases and J 0 bases, with 18 bases left between them. CDR1 and CDR2 from the germline V gene are SGDLS and YYNGEE. This CDR3 region has 18 residues. The whole variable domain, filled in from reference TRBV9 and TRBJ2-2, reads DSGVTQTPKHLITATGQRVTLRCSPRSGDLSVYWYQQSLDQGLQFLIQYYNGEERAKGNILERFSAQQFPDLHSELNLSSLELGDSALYFCASSDPVQGNSNTGELFFGEGSRLTVL.

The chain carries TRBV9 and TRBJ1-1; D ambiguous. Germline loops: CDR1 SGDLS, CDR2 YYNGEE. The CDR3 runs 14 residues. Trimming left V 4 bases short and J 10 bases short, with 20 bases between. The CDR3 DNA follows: TGTGCCAGCAGCCCCCAGCGCGGTAGCAAGGGAGCTTTCTTT. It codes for CASSPQRGSKGAFF.

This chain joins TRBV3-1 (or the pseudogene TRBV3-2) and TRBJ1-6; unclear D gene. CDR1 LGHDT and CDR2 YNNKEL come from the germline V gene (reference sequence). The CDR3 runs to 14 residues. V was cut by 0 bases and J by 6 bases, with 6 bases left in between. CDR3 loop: CASSQDPSNSPLHF. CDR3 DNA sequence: TGTGCCAGCAGCCAAGATCCGAGTAATTCACCCCTCCACTTT.

CDR3 DNA sequence: TGTGCCAGCAGCTTCCCCAGACAGGGAAGGAATGAGCAGTTCTTC. It specifies CASSFPRQGRNEQFF. The chain recombines TRBV11-3 with TRBJ2-1; the match to TRBD1 covers 7 bases. V gave up 3 bases and J gave up 7 bases; unmatched junction bases: 9. This CDR3 is 15 amino acids long. Germline CDR1 is SGHNT and CDR2 is YENEEA.

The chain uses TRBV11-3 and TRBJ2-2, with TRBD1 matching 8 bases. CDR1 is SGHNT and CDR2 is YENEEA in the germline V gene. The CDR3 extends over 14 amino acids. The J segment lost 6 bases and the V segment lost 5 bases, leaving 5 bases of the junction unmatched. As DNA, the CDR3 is TGTGCCAGCAGCGCCCGGACAGGGTCCGGGGAGCTGTTTTTT. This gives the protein CASSARTGSGELFF.

Written as DNA, the CDR3 is TGCGCCAGCAGCTTGGAAGGGAGTTTCTACGAGCAGTACTTC. This translates into CASSLEGSFYEQYF. The rearrangement joins TRBV5-1 to TRBJ2-7; the D gene is possibly TRBD2 (5 bases). The CDR3 spans 14 residues. Germline assignment: CDR1 SGHRS and CDR2 YFSETQ. V lost 0 bases to trimming and J lost 3 bases, with 10 bases between them.